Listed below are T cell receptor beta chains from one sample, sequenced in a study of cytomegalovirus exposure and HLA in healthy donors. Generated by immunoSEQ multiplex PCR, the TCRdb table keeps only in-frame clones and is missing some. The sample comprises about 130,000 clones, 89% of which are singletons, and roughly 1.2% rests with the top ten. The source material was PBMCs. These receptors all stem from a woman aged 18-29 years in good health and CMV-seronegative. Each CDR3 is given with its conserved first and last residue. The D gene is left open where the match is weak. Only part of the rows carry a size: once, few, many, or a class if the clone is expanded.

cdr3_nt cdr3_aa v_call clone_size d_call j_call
TGCGCCAGCAGCCTGGTCTGGGCCAACACTGAAGCTTTCTTT CASSLVWANTEAFF TRBV5-1 . . TRBJ1-1
TGCGCCAGCAGCTTGGCCGTTTTTGATTCCGGGACTATGAATTATGGCTACACCTTC CASSLAVFDSGTMNYGYTF TRBV5-1 . . TRBJ1-2
TGTGCCAGCAGCCCCTACACGGGAAAACTGTTTTTT CASSPYTGKLFF TRBV14 . . TRBJ1-4
TGTGCCAGCAGTCACCGGGACAGCTCGAACACTGAAGCTTTCTTT CASSHRDSSNTEAFF TRBV6-6 . TRBD1 TRBJ1-1
TGTGCCAGAGAGTACCGGGGACAGGGAGTTCCCGGGGAGCTGTTTTTT CAREYRGQGVPGELFF TRBV2 . TRBD1 TRBJ2-2
TGTGCCAGTAGTCCCCGACTGTCCCGGAATTCGAAGGCTGAAGCTTTCTTT CASSPRLSRNSKAEAFF TRBV19 . . TRBJ1-1
TGTGCCAGCAAGGGGAGCAATCAGCCCCAGCATTTT CASKGSNQPQHF TRBV6-5 few . TRBJ1-5
TGCGCCAGCAGCTTCCGCGACACGCGCACCGGGGAGCTGTTTTTT CASSFRDTRTGELFF TRBV5-1 . . TRBJ2-2
TGTGCCAGCAGCTTACTTAGGGGCATCGTTTCTGAAGCTTTCTTT CASSLLRGIVSEAFF TRBV11-1 . . TRBJ1-1
TGTGCCAGCAGCGTAGGAGGTCGCTACGAGCAGTACTTC CASSVGGRYEQYF TRBV9 once . TRBJ2-7
TGTGCCAGCCAAGGCCTAGCCCAAGAGACCCAGTACTTC CASQGLAQETQYF TRBV2 . . TRBJ2-5
TGTGCCAGCAGTCGCACGGCCGGGGTAGGCGGTCAGCCCCAGCATTTT CASSRTAGVGGQPQHF TRBV7-8 . . TRBJ1-5
TGTGCCAGCAGTGAAAACACGAACACTGAAGCTTTCTTT CASSENTNTEAFF TRBV2 . . TRBJ1-1
TGTGCCAGCAGCTTCGAGGTTTACTTCTTTTTT CASSFEVYFFF TRBV5-6 . . TRBJ1-4
TGTGCCAGCAGCTATGTACAGGGAACTGGGGCCAACGTCCTGACTTTC CASSYVQGTGANVLTF TRBV5-6 . . TRBJ2-6
TGTGCCAGCAGCTCACCTCGGACAGGGGAATTTAATTCACCCCTCCACTTT CASSSPRTGEFNSPLHF TRBV7-9 . TRBD1 TRBJ1-6
TGTGCCAGCTCGCAGACACAGGGTTACACTGAAGCTTTCTTT CASSQTQGYTEAFF TRBV18 . . TRBJ1-1
TGCGCCAGCAGCATGGGACAGACTGAAAACATTCAGTACTTC CASSMGQTENIQYF TRBV5-1 . TRBD1 TRBJ2-4
TGTGCCAGTAGTATAGATCTTGGCAGGGTGGCGGATGGCTACACCTTC CASSIDLGRVADGYTF TRBV19 . . TRBJ1-2